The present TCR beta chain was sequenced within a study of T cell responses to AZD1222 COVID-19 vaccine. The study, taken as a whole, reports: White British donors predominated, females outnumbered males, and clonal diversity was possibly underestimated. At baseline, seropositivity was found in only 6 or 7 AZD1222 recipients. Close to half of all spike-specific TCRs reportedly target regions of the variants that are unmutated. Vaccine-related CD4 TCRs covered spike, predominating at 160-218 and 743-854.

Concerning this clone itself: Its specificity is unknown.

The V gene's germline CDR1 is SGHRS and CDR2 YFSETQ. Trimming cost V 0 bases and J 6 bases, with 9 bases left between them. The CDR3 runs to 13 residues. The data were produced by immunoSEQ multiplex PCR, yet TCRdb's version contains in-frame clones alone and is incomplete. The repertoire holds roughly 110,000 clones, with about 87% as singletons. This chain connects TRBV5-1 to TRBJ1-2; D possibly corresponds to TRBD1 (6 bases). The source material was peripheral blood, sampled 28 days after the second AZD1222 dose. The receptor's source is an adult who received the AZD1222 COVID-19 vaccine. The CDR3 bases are TGCGCCAGCAGCTTGGAGTCAGGGGATGGCTACACCTTC. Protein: CASSLESGDGYTF.